Following are 15 T cell receptor beta chains from one sample sequenced in a study of shared clonotypes between healthy human individuals. Clones were sequenced by immunoSEQ multiplex PCR, and TCRdb holds only the in-frame ones, with some missing. The sample carries about 980,000 clones, 60% to 85% recorded once. Sequencing input: memory CD4+ T cells sorted from blood. The subset here: CD45RA-negative fraction. These receptors originate from a man younger than 30 in good health.

This sequence joins TRBV30 and TRBJ1-2; unclear D gene. Deletions cut 1 base from V and 8 bases from J, with 17 bases between. CDR1 is GTSNPN, CDR2 SVGIG, per germline (reference sequence). This CDR3 contains 14 residues. The CDR3 coding sequence is TGTGCCTGGAGTGAGGAGTCCCAAGCGGGGGGCTACACCTTC. It encodes CAWSEESQAGGYTF.

V is TRBV15 and J is TRBJ1-6; 7 bases are a match to TRBD1. The CDR3 is 17 amino acids. Trimming removed 1 base from V and 4 bases from J; junction bases left unmatched: 7. The germline CDR1 and CDR2 sequences are LNHNV and YYDKDF (reference sequence). The CDR3 bases are TGTGCCACCAGCAGAGCCCTAGGGGGACAGTATAATTCACCCCTCCACTTT. It specifies CATSRALGGQYNSPLHF.

The CDR3 here is CASSPGTGRHTEAFF. CDR3 nucleotides: TGTGCCAGCTCACCTGGGACAGGGCGGCACACTGAAGCTTTCTTT. This sequence joins TRBV18 and TRBJ1-1, with 9 bases matching TRBD1. In germline, CDR1 is KGHSH, CDR2 LQKENI. After removal of 3 bases from V and 3 bases from J, the junction contained 5 bases not matched to a gene. The CDR3 loop spans 15 amino acids.

The chain recombines TRBV10-3 with TRBJ1-2; D might be TRBD1 (5 bases). The CDR3 is made up of 14 amino acids. The V and J ends lost 5 bases and 4 bases respectively, with 14 bases between them. Per the germline V gene, CDR1 is ENHRY and CDR2 is SYGVKD. The CDR3 sequence: CAISQEGRGYGYTF. For the CDR3, the DNA is TGTGCCATCAGTCAAGAAGGGAGGGGCTATGGCTACACCTTC.

V gene TRBV19 combines with J gene TRBJ2-3; D gene ambiguous. CDR3 length: 12 residues. The ends were cut back, 3 bases at V and 5 bases at J, with 6 bases in the middle. Germline CDR1 LNHDA, CDR2 SQIVND (reference sequence). CDR3 sequence: CASSMWGDTQYF. The CDR3 nucleotides read TGTGCCAGTAGTATGTGGGGAGATACGCAGTATTTT.

The rearrangement uses TRBV6-1 and TRBJ1-6, with TRBD1 as a possible D gene (5 bases). Germline CDR1 is MNHNS and CDR2 is SASEGT. Trimming removed 7 bases from V and 6 bases from J, with 10 bases in between. The CDR3 totals 13 residues. The CDR3 loop reads CASMRQGNSPLHF. CDR3 nucleotide sequence: TGTGCCAGCATGAGGCAGGGTAATTCACCCCTCCACTTT.

The gene calls are TRBV28 and TRBJ2-7; no reliable D call. The CDR3 runs to 11 residues. The germline gives CDR1 MDHEN, CDR2 SYDVKM. V lost 8 bases, J lost 1 base, and 6 bases lay in between. CDR3 amino acids: CASVRSYEQYF. The CDR3 nucleotides are TGTGCCAGCGTGCGTTCCTACGAGCAGTACTTC.

Comments on this clone: A read error may explain this, as a much larger clone is one base away. CDR3 sequence reads: CASSLGRGQETQYF. CDR3 bases: TGTGCCAGCAGCTTAGGGAGGGGGCAAGAGACCCAGTACTTC. The rearrangement uses TRBV11-2 and TRBJ2-5; D may correspond to TRBD1 or TRBD2 (6 bases each). CDR1 and CDR2 from the germline V gene are SGHAT and FQNNGV. The CDR3 spans 14 residues. V dropped 1 base and J dropped 2 bases, with 8 bases sitting between them.

This clone showed up just a few times. This chain links TRBV30 with TRBJ1-6; D is possibly TRBD1 (5 bases). The V end was cut by 3 bases, the J end by 11 bases, with 11 bases between. Germline CDR1 reads GTSNPN; CDR2 reads SVGIG (reference sequence). The CDR3 extends over 12 amino acids. The CDR3 here is CAWSSDSPPLHF. In DNA form, the CDR3 reads TGTGCCTGGAGCTCCGACAGCCCACCCCTCCACTTT.

This sequence joins TRBV6-1 and TRBJ2-2; D gene unclear. V dropped 9 bases and J dropped 6 bases, with 8 bases sitting between them. Germline V lookup: CDR1 MNHNS, CDR2 SASEGT. CDR3 length: 11 residues. CDR3 region: CASARAGELFF. DNA of the CDR3: TGTGCCAGTGCCAGAGCCGGGGAGCTGTTTTTT.

The V gene is TRBV5-4, the J gene TRBJ2-1; possibly TRBD1 for D (6 bases). The V end lost 3 bases, the J end lost 0 bases, and 13 bases lay between the germline ends. Germline CDR1 SGHNT, CDR2 YYREEE (reference sequence). The CDR3 covers 16 residues. The CDR3 DNA reads TGTGCCAGCAGCTCCGGACAGCGGAGCTCCTACAATGAGCAGTTCTTC. Its protein product is CASSSGQRSSYNEQFF.

This clone was observed a few times. The J gene is TRBJ2-5, the V gene TRBV4-2; the match to TRBD2 covers 7 bases. The germline V gene has CDR1 LGHNA and CDR2 YNFKEQ. The V segment lost 1 base and the J segment 7 bases; nucleotides outside the gene matches: 12. This CDR3 has 16 residues. Here the CDR3 reads CASSQAVSGHISTQYF. The CDR3 bases are TGTGCCAGCAGCCAAGCGGTTAGCGGGCATATCTCGACCCAGTACTTC.

The genes are TRBV30 and TRBJ1-4; the D gene is possibly TRBD1 (6 bases). Germline CDR1 reads GTSNPN; CDR2 reads SVGIG (reference sequence). This CDR3 comprises 13 residues. Deletions cut 8 bases from V and 4 bases from J, with 14 bases between. The CDR3 is CAGNRARNEKLFF. As DNA, the CDR3 is TGTGCCGGCAACAGGGCACGTAATGAAAAACTGTTTTTT.

The rearrangement links TRBV7-9 to TRBJ1-5; D is perhaps TRBD1 (5 bases). V lost 5 bases and J lost 2, with 10 bases in between. CDR1 SEHNR and CDR2 FQNEAQ come from the germline V gene (reference sequence). This CDR3 region has 14 residues. In nucleotides, the CDR3 is TGTGCCAGCAGCCCGGACATGGGCAATCAGCCCCAGCATTTT. This sequence encodes CASSPDMGNQPQHF. The variable domain in full, completed from reference TRBV7-9 and TRBJ1-5, reads DTGVSQNPRHKITKRGQNVTFRCDPISEHNRLYWYRQTLGQGPEFLTYFQNEAQLEKSRLLSDRFSAERPKGSFSTLEIQRTEQGDSAMYLCASSPDMGNQPQHFGDGTRLSIL.

This rearrangement joins TRBV2 to TRBJ2-5; D is uncertain. Germline loops: CDR1 SNHLY, CDR2 FYNNEI. Trimming left V 7 bases short and J 4 bases short, with 7 bases between. The CDR3 covers 11 residues. CDR3 sequence reads: CASTQRETQYF. CDR3 coding DNA: TGTGCCAGCACCCAGAGAGAGACCCAGTACTTC.